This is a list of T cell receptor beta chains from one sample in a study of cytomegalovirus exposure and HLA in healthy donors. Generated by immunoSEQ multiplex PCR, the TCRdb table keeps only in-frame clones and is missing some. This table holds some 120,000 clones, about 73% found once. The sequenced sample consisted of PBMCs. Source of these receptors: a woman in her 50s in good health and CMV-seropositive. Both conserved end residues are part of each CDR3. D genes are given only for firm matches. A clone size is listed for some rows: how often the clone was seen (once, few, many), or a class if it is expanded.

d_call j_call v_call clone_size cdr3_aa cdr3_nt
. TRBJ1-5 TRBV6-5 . CASSYNRYQPQHF TGTGCCAGCAGTTACAACAGGTATCAGCCCCAGCATTTT
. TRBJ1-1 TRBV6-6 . CASSPRGDEAFF TGTGCCAGCAGCCCCCGCGGGGATGAAGCTTTCTTT
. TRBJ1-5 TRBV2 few CASSEKRTADSNQPQHF TGTGCCAGCAGTGAAAAGCGGACAGCTGATAGCAATCAGCCCCAGCATTTT
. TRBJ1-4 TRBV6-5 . CASSYSGQRNEKLFF TGTGCCAGCAGTTACTCCGGACAGCGGAATGAAAAACTGTTTTTT
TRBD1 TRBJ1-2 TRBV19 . CASSTQGERGYTF TGTGCCAGTAGTACCCAGGGGGAACGAGGCTACACCTTC
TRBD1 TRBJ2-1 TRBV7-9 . CSSSPAPGQYYNEQFF TGTTCCAGCAGCCCAGCACCGGGACAGTATTACAATGAGCAGTTCTTC
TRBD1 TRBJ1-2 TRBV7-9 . CASSLGGGGYTF TGTGCCAGCAGCTTAGGAGGGGGCGGCTACACCTTC
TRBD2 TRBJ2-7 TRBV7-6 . CASSSSAGGYEQYF TGTGCCAGCAGCTCATCAGCGGGGGGCTACGAGCAGTACTTC
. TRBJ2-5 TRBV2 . CASEEGSFGETQYF TGTGCCAGCGAAGAGGGATCCTTTGGGGAGACCCAGTACTTC
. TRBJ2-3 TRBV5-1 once CASSLGGQSTDTQYF TGCGCCAGCAGCTTGGGAGGACAGTCGACAGATACGCAGTATTTT